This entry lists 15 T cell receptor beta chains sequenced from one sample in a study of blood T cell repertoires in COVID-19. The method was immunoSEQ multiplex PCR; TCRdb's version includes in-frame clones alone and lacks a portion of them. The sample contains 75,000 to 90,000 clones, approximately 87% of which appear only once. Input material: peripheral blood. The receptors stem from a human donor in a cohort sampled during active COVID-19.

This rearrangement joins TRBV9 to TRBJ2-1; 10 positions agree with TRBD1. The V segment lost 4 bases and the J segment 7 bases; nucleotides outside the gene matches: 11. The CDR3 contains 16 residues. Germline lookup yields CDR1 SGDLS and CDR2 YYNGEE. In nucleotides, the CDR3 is TGTGCCAGCAGCTGGACAGGGGGAGGGTTGGGGAATGAGCAGTTCTTC. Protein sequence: CASSWTGGGLGNEQFF.

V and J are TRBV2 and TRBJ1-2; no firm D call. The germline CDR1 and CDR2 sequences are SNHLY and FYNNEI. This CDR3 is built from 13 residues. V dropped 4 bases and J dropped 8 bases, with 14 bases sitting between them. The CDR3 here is CASSVLSEGGYTF. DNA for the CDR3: TGTGCCAGCAGTGTTCTTTCGGAGGGAGGCTACACCTTC.

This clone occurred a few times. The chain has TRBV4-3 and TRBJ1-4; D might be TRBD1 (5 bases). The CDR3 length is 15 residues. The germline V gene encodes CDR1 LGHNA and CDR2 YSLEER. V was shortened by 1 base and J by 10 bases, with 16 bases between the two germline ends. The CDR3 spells CASSQAQGDWGKLFF. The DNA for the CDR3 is TGCGCCAGCAGCCAAGCACAAGGGGATTGGGGAAAACTGTTTTTT.

CDR3 residues: CASSIDQRGPYEQYF. CDR3 nucleotides: TGTGCCAGTAGTATAGATCAAAGGGGGCCCTACGAGCAGTACTTC. The chain has TRBV19 and TRBJ2-7; 7 bases are a match to TRBD1. CDR3 length: 15 amino acids. Germline trimming cut 0 bases from V and 2 bases from J; bases unmatched to any gene: 4. Germline-derived CDR1 and CDR2 are LNHDA and SQIVND (reference sequence). The whole variable domain, remainder taken from reference TRBV19 and TRBJ2-7, is DGGITQSPKYLFRKEGQNVTLSCEQNLNHDAMYWYRQDPGQGLRLIYYSQIVNDFQKGDIAEGYSVSREKKESFPLTVTSAQKNPTAFYLCASSIDQRGPYEQYFGPGTRLTVT.

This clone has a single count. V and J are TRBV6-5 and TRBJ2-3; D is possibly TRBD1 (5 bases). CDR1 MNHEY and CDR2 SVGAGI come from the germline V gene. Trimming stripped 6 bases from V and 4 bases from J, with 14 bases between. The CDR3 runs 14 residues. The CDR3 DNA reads TGTGCCAGCAGCCCGCCTGGGGCGTCAGATACGCAGTATTTT. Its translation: CASSPPGASDTQYF.

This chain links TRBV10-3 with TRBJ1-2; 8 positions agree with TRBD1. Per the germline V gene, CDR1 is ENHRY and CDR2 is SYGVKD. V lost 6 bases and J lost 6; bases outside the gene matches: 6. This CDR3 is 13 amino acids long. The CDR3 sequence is CAISGQGENGYTF. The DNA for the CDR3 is TGTGCCATCAGCGGACAGGGAGAGAATGGCTACACCTTC.

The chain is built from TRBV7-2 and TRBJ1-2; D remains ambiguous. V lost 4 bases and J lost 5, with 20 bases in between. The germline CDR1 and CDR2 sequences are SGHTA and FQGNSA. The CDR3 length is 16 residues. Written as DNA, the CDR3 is TGTGCCAGCAGCTCGTCGACATCTTTGGGTCCGTATGGCTACACCTTC. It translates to CASSSSTSLGPYGYTF.

This CDR3 reads CASSLGIQVGEQFF. The CDR3 DNA reads TGTGCCAGCAGCTTAGGAATCCAGGTTGGTGAGCAGTTCTTC. This chain joins TRBV11-2 and TRBJ2-1, with D unresolved. The V and J ends lost 1 base and 9 bases respectively, with 13 bases between them. The length of the CDR3 is 14 residues. Germline V lookup: CDR1 SGHAT, CDR2 FQNNGV.

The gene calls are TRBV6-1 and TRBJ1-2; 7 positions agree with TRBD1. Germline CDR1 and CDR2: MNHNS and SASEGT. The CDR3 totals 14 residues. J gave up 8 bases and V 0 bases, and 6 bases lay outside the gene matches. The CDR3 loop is CASSEAYRGEGYTF. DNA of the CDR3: TGTGCCAGCAGTGAAGCGTACAGGGGAGAGGGCTACACCTTC.

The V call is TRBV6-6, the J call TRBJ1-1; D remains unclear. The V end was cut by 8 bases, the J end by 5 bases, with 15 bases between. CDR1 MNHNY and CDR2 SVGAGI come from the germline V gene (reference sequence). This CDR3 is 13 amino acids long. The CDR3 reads CASHGGASTEAFF. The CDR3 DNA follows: TGTGCCAGCCACGGAGGAGCGTCAACTGAAGCTTTCTTT.

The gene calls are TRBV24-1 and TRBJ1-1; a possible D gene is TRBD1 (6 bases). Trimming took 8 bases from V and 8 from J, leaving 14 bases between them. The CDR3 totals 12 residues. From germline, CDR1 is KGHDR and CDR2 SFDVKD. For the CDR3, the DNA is TGTGCCACCATATCACAGGGTGGCGAAGCTTTCTTT. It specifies CATISQGGEAFF.

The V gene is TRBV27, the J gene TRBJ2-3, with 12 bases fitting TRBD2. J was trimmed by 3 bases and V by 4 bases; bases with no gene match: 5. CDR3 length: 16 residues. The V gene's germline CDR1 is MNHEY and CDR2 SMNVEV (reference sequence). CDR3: CASSSLAGGRTDTQYF. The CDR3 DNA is TGTGCCAGCAGTTCTCTAGCGGGGGGGCGTACAGATACGCAGTATTTT.

CDR3 coding DNA: TGCGCCAGCAGCTTGGAGACAGGGGGTTCCTACGAGCAGTACTTC. This codes for CASSLETGGSYEQYF. This chain links TRBV5-1 with TRBJ2-7; 9 bases map to TRBD1. Germline CDR1 is SGHRS and CDR2 is YFSETQ. The CDR3 loop spans 15 amino acids. The J segment lost 1 base and the V segment lost 0 bases, leaving 2 bases of the junction unmatched. Together with reference TRBV5-1 and TRBJ2-7, the CDR3 gives the full variable domain: KAGVTQTPRYLIKTRGQQVTLSCSPISGHRSVSWYQQTPGQGLQFLFEYFSETQRNKGNFPGRFSGRQFSNSRSEMNVSTLELGDSALYLCASSLETGGSYEQYFGPGTRLTVT.

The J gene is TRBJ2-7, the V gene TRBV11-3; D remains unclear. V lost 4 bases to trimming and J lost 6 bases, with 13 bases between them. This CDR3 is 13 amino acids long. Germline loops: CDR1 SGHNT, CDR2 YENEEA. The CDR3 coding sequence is TGTGCCAGCAGCTCAGGCTTCCAGCCCGAGCAGTACTTC. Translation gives CASSSGFQPEQYF.

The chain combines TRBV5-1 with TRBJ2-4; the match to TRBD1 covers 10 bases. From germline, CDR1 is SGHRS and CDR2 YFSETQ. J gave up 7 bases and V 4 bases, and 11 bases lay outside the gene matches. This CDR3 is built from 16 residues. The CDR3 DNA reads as TGCGCCAGCAGCCATGGGGCGACAGGGGGCGGGAACATTCAGTACTTC. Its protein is CASSHGATGGGNIQYF.